Below, one T cell receptor (beta chain) is given with its context. The antigen remains unidentified. This entry belongs to a study of cytomegalovirus exposure and HLA in healthy donors. The V gene's germline CDR1 is SGHRS and CDR2 YFSETQ. The CDR3 totals 16 residues. V lost 3 bases to trimming and J lost 4 bases; unmatched junction nucleotides: 9. It was with 60 Vbeta and 13 Jbeta primers that the PCR ran. TCRdb keeps only in-frame clones here, not all; method: immunoSEQ multiplex PCR. The data contain more than 95,000 clones, around 75% of them singletons. Study-wide points: In a later analysis, at a false discovery rate of 0.05, roughly 16,000 TCR beta sequences matched HLA alleles. Fewer N-insertions (relative to the roughly 700-donor mean) were reportedly seen in an Asian-associated ancestry cluster in a later analysis. Researchers reported in a later analysis that a missense DCLRE1C variant was tied to TCR beta V- and J-gene trimming. It was fewer than 200 TCR beta chains that were listed as cytomegalovirus-associated.

This sequence was found in a man aged 35-49 years in good health and CMV-seronegative. Sequencing input: PBMCs. The chain links TRBV5-1 to TRBJ2-5; 10 nucleotides match TRBD2. The CDR3 protein is CASSWRGTSEAETQYF. The CDR3 coding sequence is TGCGCCAGCAGCTGGCGGGGGACTAGCGAGGCAGAGACCCAGTACTTC.